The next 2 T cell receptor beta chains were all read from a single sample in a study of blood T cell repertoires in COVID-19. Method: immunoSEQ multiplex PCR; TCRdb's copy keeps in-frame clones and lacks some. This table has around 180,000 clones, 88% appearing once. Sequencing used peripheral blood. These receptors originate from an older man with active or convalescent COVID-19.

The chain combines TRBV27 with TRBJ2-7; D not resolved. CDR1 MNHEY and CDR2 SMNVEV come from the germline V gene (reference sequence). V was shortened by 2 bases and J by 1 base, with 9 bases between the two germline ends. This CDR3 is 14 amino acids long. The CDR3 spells CASSLGGLSYEQYF. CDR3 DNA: TGTGCCAGCAGTTTAGGCGGCCTATCCTACGAGCAGTACTTC.

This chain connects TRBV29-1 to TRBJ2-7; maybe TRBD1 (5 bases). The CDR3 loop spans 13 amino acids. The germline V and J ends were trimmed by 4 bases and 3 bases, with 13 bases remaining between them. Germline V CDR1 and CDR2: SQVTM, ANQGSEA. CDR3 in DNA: TGCAGCGTTGGACAGAATCCATTCTACGAGCAGTACTTC. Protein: CSVGQNPFYEQYF.